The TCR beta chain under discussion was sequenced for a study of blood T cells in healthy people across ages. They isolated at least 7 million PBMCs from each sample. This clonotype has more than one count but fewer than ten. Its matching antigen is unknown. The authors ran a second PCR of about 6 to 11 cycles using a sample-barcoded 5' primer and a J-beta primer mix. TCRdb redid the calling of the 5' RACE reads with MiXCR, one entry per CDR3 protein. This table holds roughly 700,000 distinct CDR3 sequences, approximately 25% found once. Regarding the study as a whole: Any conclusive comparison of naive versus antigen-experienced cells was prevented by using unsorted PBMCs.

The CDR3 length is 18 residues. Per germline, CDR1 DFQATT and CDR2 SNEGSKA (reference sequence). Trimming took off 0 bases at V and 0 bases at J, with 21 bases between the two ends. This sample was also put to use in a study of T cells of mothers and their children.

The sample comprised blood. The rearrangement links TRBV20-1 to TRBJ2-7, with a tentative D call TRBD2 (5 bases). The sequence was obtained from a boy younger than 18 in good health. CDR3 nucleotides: TGCAGTGCTAGAGATGACGGACTGAGCCGAACCGGCTCCTACGAGCAGTACTTC. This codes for CSARDDGLSRTGSYEQYF.